The rows below give T cell receptor beta chains drawn from one sample of a study of shared clonotypes between healthy human individuals. Sequencing was performed with immunoSEQ multiplex PCR; in TCRdb, only in-frame clones are kept and a portion is missing. In the table there are approximately 1.5 million clones, approximately 98% of which are singletons. The sample was naive CD4+ T cells sorted from blood. The receptors were sampled from a young man in good health. Each CDR3 is given with its conserved first and last residue. The order of the fields is clone size, D gene, CDR3 length, V gene, J gene, CDR3 DNA, CDR3 protein. A D gene is named only where the DNA matches it firmly. Some rows mark clone size as missing; the rest say once, few, many or name a class of expanded clone.

>.|.|15|TRBV25-1|TRBJ2-3
TGTGCCAGCAGTGGTCCGGGACTCCCCACAGATACGCAGTATTTT
CASSGPGLPTDTQYF
>.|.|14|TRBV11-2|TRBJ2-5
TGTGCCAGCAGTCTAGTGGGGAACCAAGAGACCCAGTACTTC
CASSLVGNQETQYF
>.|.|15|TRBV2|TRBJ2-3
TGTGCCAGTGGACCGTTCAATGGAGGGGCTGATACGCAGTATTTT
CASGPFNGGADTQYF
>.|TRBD2|17|TRBV10-3|TRBJ2-7
TGTGCCATCAGTGAGTCCAGAGGGGCTAGCGGGAACTACGAGCAGTACTTC
CAISESRGASGNYEQYF
>.|.|14|TRBV19|TRBJ2-7
TGTGCCAGTAGTATTCTGAGAGGGGCAGGCGAGCAGTACTTC
CASSILRGAGEQYF
>.|.|13|TRBV10-1|TRBJ1-2
TGCGCCAGCCGAGAGGACAGAAGCTATGGCTACACCTTC
CASREDRSYGYTF
>.|.|17|TRBV5-6|TRBJ2-1
TGTGCCAGCAGCGCCACGGCTGGGGGCACTACTTACAATGAGCAGTTCTTC
CASSATAGGTTYNEQFF
>.|.|13|TRBV7-8|TRBJ2-1
TGTGCCAGCACCCCTACCGGGCGCGGTGAGCAGTTCTTC
CASTPTGRGEQFF
>.|.|13|TRBV5-1|TRBJ1-1
TGCGCCAGCAGCTACGATATGAACACTGAAGCTTTCTTT
CASSYDMNTEAFF
>.|.|16|TRBV6-6|TRBJ2-7
TGTGCCAGCAGTCAAACCGGGACGGATGTCACCTACGAGCAGTACTTC
CASSQTGTDVTYEQYF
>.|TRBD2|15|TRBV28|TRBJ2-2
TGTGCCAGCAGTGAGCCTAGCGGGTACACCGGGGAGCTGTTTTTT
CASSEPSGYTGELFF
>.|.|15|TRBV25-1|TRBJ2-1
TGTTCCTCCCGAGGGCCTCGGAGCTCCTACAATGAGCAGTTCTTC
CSSRGPRSSYNEQFF
>.|TRBD1|14|TRBV19|TRBJ2-7
TGTGCCAGTAGAACCGGGACAGGGATATACGAGCAGTACTTC
CASRTGTGIYEQYF
>.|TRBD1|15|TRBV4-1|TRBJ1-2
TGCGCCAGCAGCTATCCCGGGACAGGGAACTATGGCTACACCTTC
CASSYPGTGNYGYTF
>.|.|16|TRBV7-2|TRBJ1-2
TGTGCCAGCAGCCCCTTTTTAGCGGTGGTAGACTATGGCTACACCTTC
CASSPFLAVVDYGYTF
>.|TRBD2|19|TRBV5-1|TRBJ2-3
TGCGCCAGCAGCTCCGGACTAGCGGGAGGCCGGCTGGTCACAGATACGCAGTATTTT
CASSSGLAGGRLVTDTQYF
>.|.|11|TRBV20-1|TRBJ2-3
TGCAGTGCTAGATGGGCAGATACGCAGTATTTT
CSARWADTQYF
>.|TRBD1|15|TRBV18|TRBJ2-2
TGTGCCAGCTCAAGTCGACAGGGGAACACCGGGGAGCTGTTTTTT
CASSSRQGNTGELFF
>.|.|13|TRBV27|TRBJ2-7
TGTGCCAGCAGTCCATATCCCCCCTACGAGCAGTACTTC
CASSPYPPYEQYF
>.|.|14|TRBV5-1|TRBJ1-2
TGCGCCAGCAAATCCGAGCCCCAGGTGGCGGGCTACACCTTC
CASKSEPQVAGYTF
>once|.|14|TRBV6-6|TRBJ1-4
TGTGCCAGCACCAAATTCGGGGGCGATGAAAAACTGTTTTTT
CASTKFGGDEKLFF
>.|TRBD1|14|TRBV6-1|TRBJ1-2
TGTGCCAGCAGGGCGGACAGGGCCAGCTATGGCTACACCTTC
CASRADRASYGYTF